These 4 T cell receptor beta chains were all obtained from the same sample, sequenced in a study of cytomegalovirus exposure and HLA in healthy donors (dated by TCRdb to about 2017). The method was the immunoSEQ multiplex PCR assay. Imported from immuneACCESS, the table was reduced by TCRdb to in-frame sequences with V and J called. These copies leave out some clones; in studies compared against another copy, an unresolved V gene accounts for under half, and the cause of the remainder is not known. The sample data list almost 70,000 clones, and 96% of these were observed just once. Together, the top ten hold about 4.5% of the sample. The sequencing sample was made of PBMCs. Source of these receptors: a woman younger than 35 in good health and CMV-seropositive.

This sequence joins TRBV10-3 and TRBJ2-1; no definite D call. Germline CDR1 ENHRY, CDR2 SYGVKD. Trimming shortened V by 6 bases and J by 5 bases, and 8 bases separated the two germline ends. The CDR3 is 12 residues long. The CDR3: CAISPSNNEQFF. Written as DNA, the CDR3 is TGTGCCATCAGCCCCTCTAACAATGAGCAGTTCTTC.

This sequence joins TRBV4-1 and TRBJ2-7; 14 positions match TRBD2. The germline V gene encodes CDR1 MGHRA and CDR2 YSYEKL. V was pared by 2 bases and J by 6 bases, with 15 bases of the junction left unmatched. This CDR3 is built from 19 residues. In DNA, the CDR3 is TGCGCCAGCAGCCAAATAGGGACTAGCGGGAGAGTCGTTTACTCCGAGCAGTACTTC. This encodes CASSQIGTSGRVVYSEQYF.

The chain employs TRBV6-1 and TRBJ2-2; the D gene is possibly TRBD2 (6 bases). V dropped 0 bases and J dropped 1 base, with 6 bases sitting between them. The CDR3 covers 15 residues. Germline values: CDR1 MNHNS, CDR2 SASEGT. CDR3 loop: CASSEASGNTGELFF. DNA for the CDR3: TGTGCCAGCAGTGAAGCTAGCGGGAACACCGGGGAGCTGTTTTTT.

V gene TRBV28 combines with J gene TRBJ1-3, with D maybe TRBD1 (5 bases). CDR1 is MDHEN, CDR2 SYDVKM, per germline. The CDR3 is made up of 14 amino acids. V was clipped by 7 bases and J by 3 bases, with 13 bases between them. The CDR3 nucleotides read TGTGCCAGCACCCAGGGCCGGCTTGGAAACACCATATATTTT. It specifies CASTQGRLGNTIYF.